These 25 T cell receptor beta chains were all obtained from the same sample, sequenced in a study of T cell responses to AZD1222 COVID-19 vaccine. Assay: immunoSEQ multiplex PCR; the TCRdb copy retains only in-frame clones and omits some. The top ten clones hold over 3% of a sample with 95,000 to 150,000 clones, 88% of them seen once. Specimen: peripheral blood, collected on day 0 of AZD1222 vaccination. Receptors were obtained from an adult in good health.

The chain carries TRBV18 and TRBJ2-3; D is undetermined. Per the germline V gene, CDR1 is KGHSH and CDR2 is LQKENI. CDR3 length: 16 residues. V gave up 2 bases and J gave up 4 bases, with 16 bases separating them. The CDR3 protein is CASSPSGNFIADTQYF. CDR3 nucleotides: TGTGCCAGCTCACCATCGGGCAATTTTATCGCAGATACGCAGTATTTT.

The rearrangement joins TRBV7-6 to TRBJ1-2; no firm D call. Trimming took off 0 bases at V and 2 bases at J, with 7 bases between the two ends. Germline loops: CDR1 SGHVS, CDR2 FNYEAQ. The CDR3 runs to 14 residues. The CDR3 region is CASSLAVGNYGYTF. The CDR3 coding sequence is TGTGCCAGCAGCTTAGCCGTGGGGAACTATGGCTACACCTTC. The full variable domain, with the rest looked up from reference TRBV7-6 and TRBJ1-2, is GAGVSQSPRYKVTKRGQDVALRCDPISGHVSLYWYRQALGQGPEFLTYFNYEAQQDKSGLPNDRFSAERPEGSISTLTIQRTEQRDSAMYRCASSLAVGNYGYTFGSGTRLTVV.

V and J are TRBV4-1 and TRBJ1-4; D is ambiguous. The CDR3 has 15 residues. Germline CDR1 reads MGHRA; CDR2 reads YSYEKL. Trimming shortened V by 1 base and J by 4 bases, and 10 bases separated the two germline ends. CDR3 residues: CASSQVGGDNEKLFF. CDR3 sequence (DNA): TGCGCCAGCAGCCAAGTGGGCGGCGATAATGAAAAACTGTTTTTT.

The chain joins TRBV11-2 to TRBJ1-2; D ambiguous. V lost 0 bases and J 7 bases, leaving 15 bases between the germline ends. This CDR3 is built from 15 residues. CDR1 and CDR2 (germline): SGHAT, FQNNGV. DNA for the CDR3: TGTGCCAGCAGCTTAGATCAAGGAGTCTCGGGTGGCTACACCTTC. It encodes CASSLDQGVSGGYTF.

CDR3 DNA sequence: TGTGCCACCAGCAGACAGGGCCCAACTAATGAAAAACTGTTTTTT. This codes for CATSRQGPTNEKLFF. The V and J genes are TRBV15 and TRBJ1-4, with D possibly being TRBD1 (5 bases). CDR3 length: 15 amino acids. V lost 2 bases and J 0 bases, leaving 7 bases between the germline ends. Germline CDR1 and CDR2: LNHNV and YYDKDF (reference sequence).

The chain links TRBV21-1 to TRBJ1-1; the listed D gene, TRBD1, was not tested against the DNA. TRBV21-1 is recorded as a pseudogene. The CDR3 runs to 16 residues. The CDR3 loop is CASIIVSGGAGREAFF. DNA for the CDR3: TGTGCCAGCATCATCGTGTCAGGGGGAGCGGGTAGGGAAGCTTTCTTT.

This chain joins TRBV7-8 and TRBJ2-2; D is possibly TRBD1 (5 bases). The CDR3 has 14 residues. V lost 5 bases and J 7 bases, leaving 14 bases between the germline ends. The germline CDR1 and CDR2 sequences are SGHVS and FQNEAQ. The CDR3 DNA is TGTGCCAGCAGCAGACTGGCAGGGAACGGGGAGCTGTTTTTT. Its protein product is CASSRLAGNGELFF.

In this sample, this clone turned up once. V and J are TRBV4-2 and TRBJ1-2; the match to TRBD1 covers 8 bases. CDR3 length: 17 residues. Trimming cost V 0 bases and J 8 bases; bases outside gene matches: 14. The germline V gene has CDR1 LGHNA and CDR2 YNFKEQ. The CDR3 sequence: CASSQDRTGQKRAGYTF. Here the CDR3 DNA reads TGTGCCAGCAGCCAAGATAGGACAGGGCAGAAGAGGGCGGGCTACACCTTC.

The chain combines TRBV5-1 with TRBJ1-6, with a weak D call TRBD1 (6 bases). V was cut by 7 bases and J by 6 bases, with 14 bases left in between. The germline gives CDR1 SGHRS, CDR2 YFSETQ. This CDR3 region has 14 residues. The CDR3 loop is CASGGGPGNSPLHF. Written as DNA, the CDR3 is TGCGCCAGCGGCGGGGGGCCGGGTAATTCACCCCTCCACTTT.

CDR3 DNA: TGTGCTAGTGCACCCCCGGGGAGCACCGGGGAGCTGTTTTTT. This sequence encodes CASAPPGSTGELFF. The chain carries TRBV12-5 and TRBJ2-2, with D maybe TRBD2 (5 bases). The germline V and J ends were trimmed by 7 bases and 4 bases, with 13 bases remaining between them. CDR3 length: 14 amino acids. Germline V CDR1 and CDR2: LGHNT, FRNRAP.

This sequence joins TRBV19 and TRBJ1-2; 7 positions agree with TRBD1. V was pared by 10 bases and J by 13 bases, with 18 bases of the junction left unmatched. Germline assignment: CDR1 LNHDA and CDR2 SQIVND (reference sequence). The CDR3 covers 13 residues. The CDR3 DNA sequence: TGTGCCACAAAGGACAGGTCTGGTTCCCCCGGCACCTTC. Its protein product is CATKDRSGSPGTF.

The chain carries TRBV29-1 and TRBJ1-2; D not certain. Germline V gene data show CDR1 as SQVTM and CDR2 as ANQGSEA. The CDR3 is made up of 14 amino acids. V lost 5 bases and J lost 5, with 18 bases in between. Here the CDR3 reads CSVTPTQSPYGYTF. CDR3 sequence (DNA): TGCAGCGTTACCCCGACCCAGTCCCCTTATGGCTACACCTTC.

The CDR3 sequence: CASSPTGYYGYTF. DNA for the CDR3: TGTGCCAGCAGCCCGACAGGGTACTATGGCTACACCTTC. The V gene is TRBV12-3 or TRBV12-4, the J gene TRBJ1-2; 7 bases are a match to TRBD1. Trimming at V came to 6 bases and at J to 3 bases, leaving 4 bases not matched to a gene. The CDR3 is 13 residues long.

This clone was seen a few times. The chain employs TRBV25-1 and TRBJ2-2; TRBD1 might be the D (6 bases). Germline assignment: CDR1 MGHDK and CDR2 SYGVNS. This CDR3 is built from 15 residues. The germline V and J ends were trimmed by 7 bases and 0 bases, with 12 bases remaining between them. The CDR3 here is CASKKQGANTGELFF. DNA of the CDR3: TGTGCCAGCAAAAAACAGGGCGCGAACACCGGGGAGCTGTTTTTT.

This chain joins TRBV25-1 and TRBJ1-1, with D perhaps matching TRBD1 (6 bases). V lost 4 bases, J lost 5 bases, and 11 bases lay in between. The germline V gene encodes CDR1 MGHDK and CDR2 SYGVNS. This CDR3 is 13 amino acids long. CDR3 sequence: CASSAGAGTEAFF. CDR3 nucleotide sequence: TGTGCCAGCAGTGCGGGGGCGGGAACTGAAGCTTTCTTT.

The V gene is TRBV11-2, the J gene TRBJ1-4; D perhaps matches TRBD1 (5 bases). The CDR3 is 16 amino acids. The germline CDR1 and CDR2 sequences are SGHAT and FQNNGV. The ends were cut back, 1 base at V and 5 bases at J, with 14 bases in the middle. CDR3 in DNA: TGTGCCAGCAGCTTAGCCGGGGCGGGGAGCAATGAAAAACTGTTTTTT. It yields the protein CASSLAGAGSNEKLFF.

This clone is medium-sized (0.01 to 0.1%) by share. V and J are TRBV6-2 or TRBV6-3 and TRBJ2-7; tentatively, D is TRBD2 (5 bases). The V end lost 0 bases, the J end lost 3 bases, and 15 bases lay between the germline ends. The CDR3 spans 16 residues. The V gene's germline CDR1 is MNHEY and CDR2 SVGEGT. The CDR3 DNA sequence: TGTGCCAGCAGTTACTCGAAGGACCGAGGGCTCTACGAGCAGTACTTC. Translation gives CASSYSKDRGLYEQYF.

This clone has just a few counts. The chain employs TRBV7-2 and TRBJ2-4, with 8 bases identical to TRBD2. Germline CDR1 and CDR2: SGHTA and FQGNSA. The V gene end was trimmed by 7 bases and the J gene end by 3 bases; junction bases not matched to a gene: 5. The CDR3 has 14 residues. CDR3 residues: CASNVLAGKNIQYF. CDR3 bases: TGTGCCAGCAACGTTCTAGCGGGCAAAAACATTCAGTACTTC.

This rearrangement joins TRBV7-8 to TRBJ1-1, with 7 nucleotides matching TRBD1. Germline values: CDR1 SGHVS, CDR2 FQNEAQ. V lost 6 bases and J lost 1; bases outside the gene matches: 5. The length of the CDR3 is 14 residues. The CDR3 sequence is CASRSNRGNTEAFF. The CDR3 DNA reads TGTGCCAGCAGGTCAAACAGGGGGAACACTGAAGCTTTCTTT.

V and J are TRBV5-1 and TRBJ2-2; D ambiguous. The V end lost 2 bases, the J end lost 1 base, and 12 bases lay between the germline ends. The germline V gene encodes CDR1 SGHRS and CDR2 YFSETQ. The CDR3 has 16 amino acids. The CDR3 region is CASSFMTTMNTGELFF. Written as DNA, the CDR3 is TGCGCCAGCAGCTTCATGACAACCATGAACACCGGGGAGCTGTTTTTT.

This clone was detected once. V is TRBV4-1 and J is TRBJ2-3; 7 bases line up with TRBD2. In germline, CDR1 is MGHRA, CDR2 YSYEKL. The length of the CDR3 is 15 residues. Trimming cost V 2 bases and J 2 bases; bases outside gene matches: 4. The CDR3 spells CASSQMGLNTDTQYF. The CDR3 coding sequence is TGCGCCAGCAGCCAAATGGGACTAAACACAGATACGCAGTATTTT.

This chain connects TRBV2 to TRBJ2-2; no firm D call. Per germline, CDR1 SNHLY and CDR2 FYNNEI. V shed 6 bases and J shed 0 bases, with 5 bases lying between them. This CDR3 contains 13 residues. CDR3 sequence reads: CASSYANTGELFF. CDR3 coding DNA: TGTGCCAGCAGCTACGCGAACACCGGGGAGCTGTTTTTT.

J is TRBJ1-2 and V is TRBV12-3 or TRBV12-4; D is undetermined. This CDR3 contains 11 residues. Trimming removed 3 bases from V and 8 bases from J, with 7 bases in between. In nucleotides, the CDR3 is TGTGCCAGCAGTTTTACGGGCGGCTACACCTTC. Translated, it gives CASSFTGGYTF.

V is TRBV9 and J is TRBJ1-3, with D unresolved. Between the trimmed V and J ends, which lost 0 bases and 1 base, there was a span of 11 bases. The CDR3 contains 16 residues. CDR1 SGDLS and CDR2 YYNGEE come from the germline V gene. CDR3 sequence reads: CASSVVNTLSGNTIYF. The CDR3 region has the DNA TGTGCCAGCAGCGTAGTTAATACACTTTCTGGAAACACCATATATTTT.

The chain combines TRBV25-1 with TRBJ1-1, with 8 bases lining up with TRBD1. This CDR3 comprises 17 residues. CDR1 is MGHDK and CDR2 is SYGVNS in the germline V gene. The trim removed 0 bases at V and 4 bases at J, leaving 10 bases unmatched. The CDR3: CASSEYVSGGVGTEAFF. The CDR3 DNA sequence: TGTGCCAGCAGTGAATATGTGTCAGGGGGCGTGGGCACTGAAGCTTTCTTT.